This T cell receptor beta chain was sequenced for a study of blood T cell repertoires in COVID-19. In the study overall: COVID-19 samples from acute and convalescent phases originated in the United States, Italy and Spain. PBMCs, B-cell-depleted T cells, or T cells were the source of the cDNA or gDNA that made up the material.

In the authors' methods: Estimation of nucleated cell counts relied on the amplification of reference gene primers. TCRdb's table, derived via immunoSEQ multiplex PCR, lists solely in-frame clones and lacks some. V and J calls and clone size are copied from that table; D and trimming were computed from the DNA. The table includes 250,000 to 350,000 clones, around 90% detected once. V shed 9 bases and J 5 bases; nucleotides not matched to a gene: 7. Germline V gives CDR1 KGHDR, CDR2 SFDVKD. The CDR3 is 15 residues long. The clonotype comes from a man younger than 30 with active or convalescent COVID-19. The sequencing input was peripheral blood. This chain joins TRBV24-1 and TRBJ2-3; 13 bases line up with TRBD2. The CDR3 region is CATGGTSGDVDTQYF. CDR3 sequence (DNA): TGTGCCACCGGCGGGACTAGCGGGGATGTAGATACGCAGTATTTT.